A single sample is the source of the 20 T cell receptor beta chains below, sequenced in a study of cytomegalovirus exposure and HLA in healthy donors. 13 Jbeta primers and 60 Vbeta primers were used for the PCR. Sequencing was performed with immunoSEQ multiplex PCR; in TCRdb, only in-frame clones are kept and a portion is missing. The sample yields about 57,000 clones, about four fifths seen once. The sequenced sample was PBMCs. The receptors come from a man aged 30-40 years in good health and CMV-seropositive.

This clone showed up just once. The rearrangement links TRBV9 to TRBJ2-7; 7 nucleotides agree with TRBD1. The V and J ends lost 0 bases and 3 bases, in that order; junction bases with no gene match: 9. In germline, CDR1 is SGDLS, CDR2 YYNGEE. The CDR3 loop spans 16 amino acids. The CDR3 DNA reads as TGTGCCAGCAGCGTAGGGTCCGAGACAGGGATCTACGAGCAGTACTTC. Its protein product is CASSVGSETGIYEQYF.

This clone was recorded only once. The rearrangement joins TRBV19 to TRBJ1-1; D ambiguous. Trimming removed 6 bases from V and 1 base from J, with 12 bases in between. CDR1 and CDR2 (germline): LNHDA, SQIVND (reference sequence). This CDR3 region has 14 residues. The chain's CDR3 is CASSSGQKNTEAFF. The DNA for the CDR3 is TGTGCCAGTAGCAGCGGGCAGAAGAACACTGAAGCTTTCTTT.

This clone was seen only a few times. V usage is TRBV5-4 and J usage is TRBJ1-3, with 8 bases lining up with TRBD1. J was trimmed by 4 bases and V by 4 bases; bases with no gene match: 10. CDR1 is SGHNT, CDR2 YYREEE, per germline (reference sequence). This CDR3 is built from 16 residues. CDR3 DNA sequence: TGTGCCAGCAGCACAGGCGGACAGGGCTTGGGAAACACCATATATTTT. This sequence encodes CASSTGGQGLGNTIYF. Full variable domain (missing parts from reference TRBV5-4 and TRBJ1-3): ETGVTQSPTHLIKTRGQQVTLRCSSQSGHNTVSWYQQALGQGPQFIFQYYREEENGRGNFPPRFSGLQFPNYSSELNVNALELDDSALYLCASSTGGQGLGNTIYFGEGSWLTVV.

This chain uses TRBV27 with TRBJ1-1; possibly TRBD1 for D (5 bases). This CDR3 has 17 residues. Trimming removed 7 bases at V and 4 bases at J, with 25 bases between. Germline V lookup: CDR1 MNHEY, CDR2 SMNVEV (reference sequence). CDR3 sequence (DNA): TGTGCCAGCACGAGATCTATTTCGGGGGTACGGGGCACTGAAGCTTTCTTT. Protein product: CASTRSISGVRGTEAFF.

This chain uses TRBV9 with TRBJ2-7; TRBD2 is a possible D gene (6 bases). V was pared by 2 bases and J by 5 bases, with 14 bases between. The CDR3 length is 14 residues. CDR1 and CDR2 (germline): SGDLS, YYNGEE. CDR3 region: CASSVGRRGNEQYF. The CDR3 DNA is TGTGCCAGCAGCGTGGGACGCCGGGGGAACGAGCAGTACTTC. The variable domain in full, completed from reference TRBV9 and TRBJ2-7, reads DSGVTQTPKHLITATGQRVTLRCSPRSGDLSVYWYQQSLDQGLQFLIQYYNGEERAKGNILERFSAQQFPDLHSELNLSSLELGDSALYFCASSVGRRGNEQYFGPGTRLTVT.

The gene calls are TRBV7-8 and TRBJ2-7, with D perhaps TRBD2 (6 bases). The CDR3 consists of 14 residues. Germline assignment: CDR1 SGHVS and CDR2 FQNEAQ. The V end lost 5 bases, the J end lost 2 bases, and 13 bases lay between the germline ends. The CDR3 DNA follows: TGTGCCAGCAGCGGGGAGGAGCCTCCCTACGAGCAGTACTTC. Its translation: CASSGEEPPYEQYF.

There are a few counts of this clone. CDR3 sequence: CASSSDEKLFF. Written as DNA, the CDR3 is TGTGCCAGCAGTTCGGATGAAAAACTGTTTTTT. The chain recombines TRBV6-5 with TRBJ1-4; D remains unclear. Germline V gene lookup returns CDR1 MNHEY and CDR2 SVGAGI. The CDR3 spans 11 residues. The germline V and J ends were trimmed by 4 bases and 6 bases, with 3 bases remaining between them.

In this sample, this clone turned up once. CDR3 in amino acids: CASSLEVGIYGYTF. The CDR3 DNA reads as TGTGCCAGCAGCCTCGAGGTCGGAATCTATGGCTACACCTTC. This rearrangement joins TRBV5-6 to TRBJ1-2; D gene unclear. This CDR3 contains 14 residues. Germline CDR1 SGHDT, CDR2 YYEEEE. The germline V and J ends were trimmed by 4 bases and 4 bases, with 14 bases remaining between them.

With regard to this clone: At one of its ends the junction is not consistent with the germline gene, which may arise from a read error. This chain uses TRBV4-3 with TRBJ1-1, with D unclear. Germline V gives CDR1 LGHNA, CDR2 YSLEER. The CDR3 is 13 residues long. The CDR3 nucleotides are TGCGCCAGCAGCCATGCCGGGAACGCTGAAGCTTTCTTT. The encoded protein is CASSHAGNAEAFF.

This chain connects TRBV15 to TRBJ2-7; the D gene is possibly TRBD1 (7 bases). The germline V gene has CDR1 LNHNV and CDR2 YYDKDF (reference sequence). Trimming pared 2 bases from V and 13 bases from J, leaving 18 bases between. The CDR3 runs 13 residues. CDR3 region: CATSRRRGLIEYF. Here the CDR3 DNA reads TGTGCCACCAGCAGACGGAGGGGGCTGATTGAATACTTC.

In DNA, the CDR3 is TGTGCCAGCAGCTTTTCAGGGCAGCTTCGGGCAGAGACCCAGTACTTC. Protein product: CASSFSGQLRAETQYF. The V gene is TRBV7-8, the J gene TRBJ2-5; TRBD1 is a possible D gene (5 bases). This CDR3 is built from 16 residues. The V and J ends lost 3 bases and 4 bases respectively, with 18 bases between them. Germline CDR1 reads SGHVS; CDR2 reads FQNEAQ.

V and J are TRBV21-1 and TRBJ2-1; TRBD2, the D gene given by the table, was not confirmed from the DNA. TRBV21-1 is an annotated pseudogene. The CDR3 extends over 14 amino acids. The CDR3 loop is CASRPGGTAVEQFF. DNA of the CDR3: TGTGCCAGCCGGCCCGGGGGGACTGCGGTTGAGCAGTTCTTC.

This chain joins TRBV9 and TRBJ2-7; TRBD1 matches 8 bases. Looked up from germline, CDR1 is SGDLS and CDR2 is YYNGEE. The CDR3 sequence is 14 residues long. With V trimmed by 0 bases and J by 6 bases, 5 bases remained unmatched. The CDR3 reads CASSVGQGAGEQYF. The CDR3 region has the DNA TGTGCCAGCAGCGTAGGCCAGGGGGCGGGCGAGCAGTACTTC.

This chain joins TRBV29-1 and TRBJ1-5; 11 bases agree with TRBD1. The CDR3 contains 15 residues. With 4 bases clipped from V and 7 bases from J, the junction kept 9 bases outside the gene matches. Per germline, CDR1 SQVTM and CDR2 ANQGSEA. This CDR3 is CSVALDRGRGQPQHF. The CDR3 DNA follows: TGCAGCGTTGCTTTGGACAGGGGGCGAGGACAGCCCCAGCATTTT. The variable domain in full, completed from reference TRBV29-1 and TRBJ1-5, reads SAVISQKPSRDICQRGTSLTIQCQVDSQVTMMFWYRQQPGQSLTLIATANQGSEATYESGFVIDKFPISRPNLTFSTLTVSNMSPEDSSIYLCSVALDRGRGQPQHFGDGTRLSIL.

The rearrangement uses TRBV27 and TRBJ1-5; no firm D call. Between the trimmed V and J ends, which lost 4 bases and 3 bases, there was a span of 13 bases. CDR1 MNHEY and CDR2 SMNVEV come from the germline V gene (reference sequence). This CDR3 is 15 amino acids long. The CDR3 loop is CASSSGTGYNQPQHF. CDR3 nucleotides: TGTGCCAGCAGTTCGGGAACGGGGTACAATCAGCCCCAGCATTTT.

This rearrangement joins TRBV6-4 to TRBJ1-1; the match to TRBD1 covers 9 bases. V trimming: 6 bases; J trimming: 2 bases; junction bases outside the gene matches: 16. Germline values: CDR1 MRHNA, CDR2 SNTAGT. This CDR3 region has 18 residues. CDR3 sequence reads: CASRRARGTGTPNTEAFF. The CDR3, as DNA: TGTGCCAGCAGAAGGGCCCGTGGGACAGGGACACCAAACACTGAAGCTTTCTTT.

The chain carries TRBV28 and TRBJ2-2; TRBD1 agrees at 7 bases. The CDR3 is 15 residues long. V dropped 5 bases and J dropped 2; count of bases not matched to a gene: 5. Looked up from germline, CDR1 is MDHEN and CDR2 is SYDVKM. The CDR3 sequence: CASSINRGNTGELFF. The CDR3 DNA reads as TGTGCCAGCAGTATCAACAGGGGAAACACCGGGGAGCTGTTTTTT.

The chain combines TRBV7-3 with TRBJ1-1, with a tentative D call TRBD1 (6 bases). The CDR3 loop spans 16 amino acids. Germline CDR1 reads SGHTA; CDR2 reads FQGTGA. The V end lost 2 bases, the J end lost 5 bases, and 18 bases lay between the germline ends. CDR3 residues: CASSLSGRGDVTEAFF. In DNA form, the CDR3 reads TGTGCCAGCAGCTTATCGGGCAGGGGAGATGTAACTGAAGCTTTCTTT.

This clone appeared a few times. J is TRBJ2-4 and V is TRBV9, with D unclear. Germline V gene lookup returns CDR1 SGDLS and CDR2 YYNGEE. The V end was cut by 7 bases, the J end by 1 base, with 9 bases between. The CDR3 is made up of 13 amino acids. The CDR3 loop reads CASGDLAKNIQYF. The CDR3 region has the DNA TGTGCCAGCGGAGATCTGGCCAAAAACATTCAGTACTTC. The full variable domain, in which reference TRBV9 and TRBJ2-4 provide the parts outside the CDR3, is DSGVTQTPKHLITATGQRVTLRCSPRSGDLSVYWYQQSLDQGLQFLIQYYNGEERAKGNILERFSAQQFPDLHSELNLSSLELGDSALYFCASGDLAKNIQYFGAGTRLSVL.

The rearrangement uses TRBV19 and TRBJ2-2, with 9 bases aligning to TRBD1. V lost 8 bases to trimming and J lost 7 bases; unmatched junction nucleotides: 5. There are 13 residues in the CDR3. The germline CDR1 and CDR2 sequences are LNHDA and SQIVND (reference sequence). The CDR3 DNA reads TGTGCCAGTGGACAGGGGTCGATCGGGGAGCTGTTTTTT. This translates into CASGQGSIGELFF.